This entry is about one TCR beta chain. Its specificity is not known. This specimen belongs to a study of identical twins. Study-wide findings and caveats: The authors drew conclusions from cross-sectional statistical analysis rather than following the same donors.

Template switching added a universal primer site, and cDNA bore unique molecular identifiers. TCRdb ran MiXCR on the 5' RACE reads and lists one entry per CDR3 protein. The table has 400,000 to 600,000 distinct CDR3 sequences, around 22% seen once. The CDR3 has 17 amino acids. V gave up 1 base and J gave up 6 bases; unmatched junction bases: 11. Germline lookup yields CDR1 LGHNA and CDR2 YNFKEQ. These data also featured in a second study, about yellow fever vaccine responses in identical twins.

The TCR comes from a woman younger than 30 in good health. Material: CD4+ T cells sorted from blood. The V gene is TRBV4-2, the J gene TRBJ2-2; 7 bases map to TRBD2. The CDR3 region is CASSQVQRESLAGELFF. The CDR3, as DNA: TGTGCCAGCAGCCAAGTTCAGCGGGAAAGTCTCGCCGGGGAGCTGTTTTTT.